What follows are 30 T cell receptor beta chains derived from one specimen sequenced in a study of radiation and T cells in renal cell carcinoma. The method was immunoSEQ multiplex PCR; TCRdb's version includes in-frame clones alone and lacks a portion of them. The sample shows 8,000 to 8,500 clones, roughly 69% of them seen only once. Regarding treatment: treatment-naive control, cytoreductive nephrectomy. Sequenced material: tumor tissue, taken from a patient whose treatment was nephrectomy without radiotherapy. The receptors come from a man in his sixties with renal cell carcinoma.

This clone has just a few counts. The CDR3 sequence: CASRLLQEETQYF. The CDR3 nucleotides are TGTGCCAGCAGACTCCTGCAGGAAGAGACCCAGTACTTC. The chain joins TRBV7-2 to TRBJ2-5; D gene uncertain. V was cut by 6 bases and J by 3 bases, with 11 bases left in between. Germline CDR1 and CDR2: SGHTA and FQGNSA. This CDR3 has 13 amino acids.

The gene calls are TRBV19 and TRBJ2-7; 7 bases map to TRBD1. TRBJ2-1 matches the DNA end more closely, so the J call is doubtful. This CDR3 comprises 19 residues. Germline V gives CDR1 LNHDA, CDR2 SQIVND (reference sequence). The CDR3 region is CASSSYPRPRQGVGDEQFF. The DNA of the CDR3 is TGTGCCAGTAGTTCCTATCCCCGCCCTCGACAGGGAGTGGGAGATGAGCAGTTCTTC.

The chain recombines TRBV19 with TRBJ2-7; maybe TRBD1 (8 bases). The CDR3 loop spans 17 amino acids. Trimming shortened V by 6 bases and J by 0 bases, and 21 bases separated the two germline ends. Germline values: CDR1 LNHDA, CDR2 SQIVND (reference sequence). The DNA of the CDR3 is TGTGCCAGTAGCAATCTAGGGCGGGGGACAGGCTCCTACGAGCAGTACTTC. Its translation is CASSNLGRGTGSYEQYF. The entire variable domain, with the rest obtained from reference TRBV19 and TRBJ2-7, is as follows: DGGITQSPKYLFRKEGQNVTLSCEQNLNHDAMYWYRQDPGQGLRLIYYSQIVNDFQKGDIAEGYSVSREKKESFPLTVTSAQKNPTAFYLCASSNLGRGTGSYEQYFGPGTRLTVT.

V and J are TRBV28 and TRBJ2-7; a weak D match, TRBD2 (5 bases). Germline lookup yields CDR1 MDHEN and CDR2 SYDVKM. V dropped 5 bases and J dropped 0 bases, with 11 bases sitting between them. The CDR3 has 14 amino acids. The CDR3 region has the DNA TGTGCCAGCAGTACTAGGACGGGCTCCTACGAGCAGTACTTC. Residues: CASSTRTGSYEQYF.

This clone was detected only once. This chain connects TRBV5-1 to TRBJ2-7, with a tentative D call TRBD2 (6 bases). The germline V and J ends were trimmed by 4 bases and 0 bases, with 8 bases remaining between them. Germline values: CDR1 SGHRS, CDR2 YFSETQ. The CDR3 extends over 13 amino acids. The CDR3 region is CASSLGSSYEQYF. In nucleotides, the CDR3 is TGCGCCAGCAGCCTCGGGAGCTCCTACGAGCAGTACTTC.

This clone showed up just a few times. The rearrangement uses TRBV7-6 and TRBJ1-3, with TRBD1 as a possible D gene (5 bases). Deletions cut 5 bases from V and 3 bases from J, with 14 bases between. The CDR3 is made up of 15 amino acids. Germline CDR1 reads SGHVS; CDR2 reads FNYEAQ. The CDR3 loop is CASSQNQGSGNTIYF. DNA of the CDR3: TGTGCCAGCAGCCAGAACCAGGGTAGTGGAAACACCATATATTTT. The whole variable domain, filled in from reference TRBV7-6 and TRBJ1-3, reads GAGVSQSPRYKVTKRGQDVALRCDPISGHVSLYWYRQALGQGPEFLTYFNYEAQQDKSGLPNDRFSAERPEGSISTLTIQRTEQRDSAMYRCASSQNQGSGNTIYFGEGSWLTVV.

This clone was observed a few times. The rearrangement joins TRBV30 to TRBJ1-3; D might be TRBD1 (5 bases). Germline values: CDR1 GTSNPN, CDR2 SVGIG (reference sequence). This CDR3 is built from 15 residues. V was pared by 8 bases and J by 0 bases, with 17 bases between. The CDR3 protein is CAGTWQSFSGNTIYF. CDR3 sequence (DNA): TGTGCCGGGACCTGGCAGTCGTTCTCTGGAAACACCATATATTTT. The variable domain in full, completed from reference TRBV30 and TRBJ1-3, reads SQTIHQWPATLVQPVGSPLSLECTVEGTSNPNLYWYRQAAGRGLQLLFYSVGIGQISSEVPQNLSASRPQDRQFILSSKKLLLSDSGFYLCAGTWQSFSGNTIYFGEGSWLTVV.

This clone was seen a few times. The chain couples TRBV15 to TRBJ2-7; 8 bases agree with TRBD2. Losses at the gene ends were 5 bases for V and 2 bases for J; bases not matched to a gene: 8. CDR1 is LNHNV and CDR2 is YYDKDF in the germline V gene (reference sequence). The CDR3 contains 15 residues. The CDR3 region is CATSEGTSGAYEQYF. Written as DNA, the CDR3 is TGTGCCACCAGCGAAGGAACTAGCGGCGCCTACGAGCAGTACTTC.

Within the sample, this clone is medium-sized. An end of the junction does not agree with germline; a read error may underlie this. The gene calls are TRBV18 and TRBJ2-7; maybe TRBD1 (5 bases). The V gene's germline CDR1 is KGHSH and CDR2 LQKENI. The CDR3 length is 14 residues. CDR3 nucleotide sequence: TGTGCCAGCTCACCCTCCCAGGGCTCCCACGAGCAGTACTTC. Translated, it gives CASSPSQGSHEQYF.

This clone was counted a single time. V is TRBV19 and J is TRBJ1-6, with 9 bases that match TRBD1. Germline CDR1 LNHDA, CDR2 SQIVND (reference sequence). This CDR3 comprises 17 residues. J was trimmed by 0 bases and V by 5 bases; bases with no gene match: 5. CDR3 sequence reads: CASSPGTGSSYNSPLHF. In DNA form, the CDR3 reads TGTGCCAGTAGTCCCGGGACAGGGAGCTCCTATAATTCACCCCTCCACTTT.

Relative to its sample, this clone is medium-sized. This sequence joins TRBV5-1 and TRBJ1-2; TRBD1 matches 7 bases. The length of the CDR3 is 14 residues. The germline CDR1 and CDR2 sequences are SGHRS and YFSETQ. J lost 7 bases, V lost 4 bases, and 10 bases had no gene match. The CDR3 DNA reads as TGCGCCAGCAGCACCAGGGGGGGCGATTCTGGCTACACCTTC. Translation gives CASSTRGGDSGYTF.

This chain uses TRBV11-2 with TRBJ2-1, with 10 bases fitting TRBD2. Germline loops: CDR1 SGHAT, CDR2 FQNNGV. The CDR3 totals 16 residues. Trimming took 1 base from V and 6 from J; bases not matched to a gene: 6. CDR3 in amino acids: CASSLGRGTSVNEQFF. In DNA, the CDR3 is TGTGCCAGCAGCTTAGGCAGGGGGACTAGCGTCAATGAGCAGTTCTTC.

CDR3 sequence: CASSVGAILHF. CDR3 in DNA: TGTGCCAGCAGCGTAGGTGCCATCCTCCACTTT. The chain employs TRBV9 and TRBJ1-6; D uncertain. CDR1 is SGDLS and CDR2 is YYNGEE in the germline V gene. The CDR3 has 11 amino acids. V lost 0 bases and J 15 bases, leaving 7 bases between the germline ends.

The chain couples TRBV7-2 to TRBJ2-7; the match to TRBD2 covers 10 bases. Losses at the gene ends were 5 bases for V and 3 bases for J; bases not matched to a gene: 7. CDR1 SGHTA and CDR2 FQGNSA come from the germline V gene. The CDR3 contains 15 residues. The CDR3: CASSVTGTSVYEQYF. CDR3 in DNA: TGTGCCAGCAGCGTCACCGGGACTAGCGTCTACGAGCAGTACTTC.

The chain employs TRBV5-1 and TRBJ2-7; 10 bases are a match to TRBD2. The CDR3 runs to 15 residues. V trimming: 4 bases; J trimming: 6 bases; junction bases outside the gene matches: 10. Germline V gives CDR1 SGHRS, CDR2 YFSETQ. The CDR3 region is CASSPGVAGGGEQYF. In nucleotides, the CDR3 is TGCGCCAGCAGCCCCGGGGTAGCGGGAGGAGGCGAGCAGTACTTC.

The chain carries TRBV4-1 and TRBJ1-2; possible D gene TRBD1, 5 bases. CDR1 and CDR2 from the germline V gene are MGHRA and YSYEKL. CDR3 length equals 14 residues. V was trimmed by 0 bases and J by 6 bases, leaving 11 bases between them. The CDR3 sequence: CASSQDRGVDGYTF. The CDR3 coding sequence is TGCGCCAGCAGCCAAGATCGAGGGGTAGATGGCTACACCTTC.

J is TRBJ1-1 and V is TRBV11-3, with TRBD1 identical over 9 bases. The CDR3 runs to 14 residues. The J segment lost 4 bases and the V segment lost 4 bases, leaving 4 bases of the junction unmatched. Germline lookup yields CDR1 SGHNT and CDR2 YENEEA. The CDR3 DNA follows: TGTGCCAGCAGCTACGGGACAGGGAGCACTGAAGCTTTCTTT. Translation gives CASSYGTGSTEAFF.

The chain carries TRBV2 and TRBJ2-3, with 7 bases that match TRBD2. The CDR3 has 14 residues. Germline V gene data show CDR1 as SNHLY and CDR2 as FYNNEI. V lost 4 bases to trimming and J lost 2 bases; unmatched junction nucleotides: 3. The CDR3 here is CASSGGRDTDTQYF. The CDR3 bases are TGTGCCAGCAGTGGGGGGAGGGACACAGATACGCAGTATTTT.

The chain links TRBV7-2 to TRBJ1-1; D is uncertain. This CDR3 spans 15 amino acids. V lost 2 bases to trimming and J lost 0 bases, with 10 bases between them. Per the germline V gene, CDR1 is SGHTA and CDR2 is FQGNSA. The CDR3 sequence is CASSLLGSMNTEAFF. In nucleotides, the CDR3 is TGTGCCAGCAGCTTACTTGGATCCATGAACACTGAAGCTTTCTTT.

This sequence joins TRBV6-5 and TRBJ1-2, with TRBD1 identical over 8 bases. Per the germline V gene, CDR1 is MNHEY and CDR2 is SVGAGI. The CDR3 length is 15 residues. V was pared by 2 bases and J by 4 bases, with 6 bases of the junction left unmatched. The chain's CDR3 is CASSYGYRGSYGYTF. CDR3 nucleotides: TGTGCCAGCAGTTACGGGTACAGGGGGTCCTATGGCTACACCTTC.

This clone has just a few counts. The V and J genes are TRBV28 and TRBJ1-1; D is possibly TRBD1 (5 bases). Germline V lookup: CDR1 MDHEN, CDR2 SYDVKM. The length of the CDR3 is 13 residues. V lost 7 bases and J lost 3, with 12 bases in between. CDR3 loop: CASTLGGDTEAFF. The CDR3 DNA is TGTGCCAGCACCTTGGGGGGGGACACTGAAGCTTTCTTT.

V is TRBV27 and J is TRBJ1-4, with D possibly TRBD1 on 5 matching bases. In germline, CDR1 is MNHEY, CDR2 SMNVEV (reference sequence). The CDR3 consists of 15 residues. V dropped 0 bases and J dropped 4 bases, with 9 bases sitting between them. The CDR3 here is CASSLSTAYNEKLFF. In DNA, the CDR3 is TGTGCCAGCAGTTTATCGACAGCCTATAATGAAAAACTGTTTTTT.

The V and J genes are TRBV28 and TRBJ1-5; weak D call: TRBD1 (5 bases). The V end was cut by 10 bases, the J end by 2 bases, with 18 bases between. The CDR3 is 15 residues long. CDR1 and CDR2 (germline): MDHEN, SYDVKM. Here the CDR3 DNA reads TGTGCCACCTTGACGGGGACTGTCGGCAATCAGCCCCAGCATTTT. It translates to CATLTGTVGNQPQHF.

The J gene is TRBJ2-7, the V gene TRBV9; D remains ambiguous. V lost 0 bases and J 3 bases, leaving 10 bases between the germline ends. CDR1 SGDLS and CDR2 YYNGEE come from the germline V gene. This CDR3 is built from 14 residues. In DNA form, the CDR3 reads TGTGCCAGCAGCGTAGGGGCGTTGGGCTACGAGCAGTACTTC. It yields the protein CASSVGALGYEQYF. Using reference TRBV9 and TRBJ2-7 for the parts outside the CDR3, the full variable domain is DSGVTQTPKHLITATGQRVTLRCSPRSGDLSVYWYQQSLDQGLQFLIQYYNGEERAKGNILERFSAQQFPDLHSELNLSSLELGDSALYFCASSVGALGYEQYFGPGTRLTVT.

The chain's CDR3 is CASSRTSSYEQYF. The CDR3 bases are TGTGCCAGTAGTCGGACTAGCTCCTACGAGCAGTACTTC. The rearrangement uses TRBV19 and TRBJ2-7; TRBD2 matches 7 bases. Trimming took 5 bases from V and 0 from J; bases not matched to a gene: 1. This CDR3 has 13 residues. Germline loops: CDR1 LNHDA, CDR2 SQIVND (reference sequence).

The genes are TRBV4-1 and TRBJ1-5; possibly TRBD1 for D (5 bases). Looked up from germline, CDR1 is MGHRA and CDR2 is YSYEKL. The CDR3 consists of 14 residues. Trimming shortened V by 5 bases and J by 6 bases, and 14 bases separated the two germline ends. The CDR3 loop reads CASSREERGQPQHF. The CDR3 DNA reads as TGCGCCAGCAGCAGAGAGGAGAGGGGTCAGCCCCAGCATTTT.

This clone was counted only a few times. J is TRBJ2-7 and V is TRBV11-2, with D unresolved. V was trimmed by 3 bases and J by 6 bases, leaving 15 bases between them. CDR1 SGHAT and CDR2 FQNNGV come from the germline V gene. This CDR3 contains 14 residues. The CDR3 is CASSLGSSPGEQYF. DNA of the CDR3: TGTGCCAGCAGCTTGGGCTCCTCCCCGGGCGAGCAGTACTTC.

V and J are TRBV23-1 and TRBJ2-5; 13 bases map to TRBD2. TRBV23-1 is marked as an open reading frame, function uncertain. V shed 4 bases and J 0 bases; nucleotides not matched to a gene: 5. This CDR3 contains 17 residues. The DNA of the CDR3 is TGCGCCAGCAGTCTCCCACTAGCGGGGGGGTACCAAGAGACCCAGTACTTC. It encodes CASSLPLAGGYQETQYF.

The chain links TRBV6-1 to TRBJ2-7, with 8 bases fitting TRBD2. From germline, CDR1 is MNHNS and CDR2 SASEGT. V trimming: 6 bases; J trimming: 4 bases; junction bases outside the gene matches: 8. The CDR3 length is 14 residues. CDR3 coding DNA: TGTGCCAGCAGGGGGGTAGCGGGACCGTACGAGCAGTACTTC. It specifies CASRGVAGPYEQYF.

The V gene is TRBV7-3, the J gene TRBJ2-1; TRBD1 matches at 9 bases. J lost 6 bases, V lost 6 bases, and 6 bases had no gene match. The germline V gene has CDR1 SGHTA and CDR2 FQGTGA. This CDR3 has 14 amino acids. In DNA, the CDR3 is TGTGCCAGCAGTCCCGGGACAGGGATCAATGAGCAGTTCTTC. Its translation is CASSPGTGINEQFF.